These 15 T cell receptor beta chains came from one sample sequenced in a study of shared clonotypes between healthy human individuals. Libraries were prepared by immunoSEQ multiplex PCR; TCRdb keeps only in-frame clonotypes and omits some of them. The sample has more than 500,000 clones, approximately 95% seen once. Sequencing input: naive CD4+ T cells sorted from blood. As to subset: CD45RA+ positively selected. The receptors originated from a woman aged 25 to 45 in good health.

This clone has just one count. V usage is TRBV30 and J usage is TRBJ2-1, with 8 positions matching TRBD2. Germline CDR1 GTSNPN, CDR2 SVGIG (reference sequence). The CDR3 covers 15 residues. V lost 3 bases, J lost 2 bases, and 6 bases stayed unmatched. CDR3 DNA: TGTGCCTGGAGCGGGAGGGACGGAGCCTACAATGAGCAGTTCTTC. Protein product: CAWSGRDGAYNEQFF.

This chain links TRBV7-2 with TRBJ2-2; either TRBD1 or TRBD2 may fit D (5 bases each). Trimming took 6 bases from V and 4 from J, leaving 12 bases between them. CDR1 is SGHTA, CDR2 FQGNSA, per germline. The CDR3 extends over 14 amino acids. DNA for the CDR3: TGTGCCAGCAGACGGGACCAGGGCACCGGGGAGCTGTTTTTT. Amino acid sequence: CASRRDQGTGELFF.

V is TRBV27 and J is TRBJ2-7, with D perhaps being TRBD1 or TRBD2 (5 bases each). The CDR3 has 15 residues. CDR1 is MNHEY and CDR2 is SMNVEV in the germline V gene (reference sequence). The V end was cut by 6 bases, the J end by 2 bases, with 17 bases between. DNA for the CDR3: TGTGCCAGCAGGGTGACGGGACGGGACCCCTACGAGCAGTACTTC. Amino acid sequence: CASRVTGRDPYEQYF.

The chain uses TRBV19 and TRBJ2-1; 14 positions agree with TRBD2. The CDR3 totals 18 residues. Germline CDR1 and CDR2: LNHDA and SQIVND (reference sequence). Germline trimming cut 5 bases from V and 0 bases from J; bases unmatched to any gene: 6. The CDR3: CASSPTSGRARSYNEQFF. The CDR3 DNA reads TGTGCCAGTAGTCCGACTAGCGGGAGGGCCCGCTCCTACAATGAGCAGTTCTTC.

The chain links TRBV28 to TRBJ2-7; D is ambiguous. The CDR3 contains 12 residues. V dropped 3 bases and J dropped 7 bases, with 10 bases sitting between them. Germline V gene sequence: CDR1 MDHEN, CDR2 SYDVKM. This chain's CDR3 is CASSFSTWEQYF. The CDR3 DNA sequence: TGTGCCAGCAGTTTCTCCACGTGGGAGCAGTACTTC.

CDR3 nucleotide sequence: TGTGCCAGCGGAGCGCAGGGGAGTTCGGAGACCCAGTACTTC. This translates into CASGAQGSSETQYF. The chain recombines TRBV6-1 with TRBJ2-5, with D perhaps TRBD1 (6 bases). Trimming left V 8 bases short and J 5 bases short, with 18 bases between. Germline V lookup: CDR1 MNHNS, CDR2 SASEGT. The CDR3 runs to 14 residues.

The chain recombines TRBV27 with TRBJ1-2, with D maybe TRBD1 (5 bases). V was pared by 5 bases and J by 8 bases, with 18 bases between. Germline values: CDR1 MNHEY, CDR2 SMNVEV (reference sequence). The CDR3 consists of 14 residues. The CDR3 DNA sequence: TGTGCCAGCAGTGTGGCGTCCGGGGCTAAGGGCTACACCTTC. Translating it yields CASSVASGAKGYTF.

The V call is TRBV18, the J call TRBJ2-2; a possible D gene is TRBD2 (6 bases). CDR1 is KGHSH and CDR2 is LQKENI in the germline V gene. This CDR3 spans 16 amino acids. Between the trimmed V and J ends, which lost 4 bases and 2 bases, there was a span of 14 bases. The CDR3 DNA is TGTGCCAGCTCACTTTCCGGCGGGGTTAACACCGGGGAGCTGTTTTTT. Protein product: CASSLSGGVNTGELFF.

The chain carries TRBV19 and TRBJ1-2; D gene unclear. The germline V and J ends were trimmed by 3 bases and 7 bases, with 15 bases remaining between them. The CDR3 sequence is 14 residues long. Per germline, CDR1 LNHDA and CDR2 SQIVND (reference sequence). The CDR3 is CASSIRGPHSGYTF. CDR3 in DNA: TGTGCCAGTAGTATTCGAGGGCCCCACTCTGGCTACACCTTC.

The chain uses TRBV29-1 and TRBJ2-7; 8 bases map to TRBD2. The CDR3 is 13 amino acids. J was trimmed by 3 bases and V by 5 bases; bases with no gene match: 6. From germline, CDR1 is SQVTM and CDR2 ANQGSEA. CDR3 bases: TGCAGCGTTAACGGGACTAGGAACTACGAGCAGTACTTC. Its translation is CSVNGTRNYEQYF.

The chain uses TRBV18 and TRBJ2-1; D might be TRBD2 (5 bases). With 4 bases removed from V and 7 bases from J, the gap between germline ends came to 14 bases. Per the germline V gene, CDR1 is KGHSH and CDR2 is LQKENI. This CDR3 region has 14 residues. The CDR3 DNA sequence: TGTGCCAGCTCACTCCTGAGTAGCGCTAATGAGCAGTTCTTC. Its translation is CASSLLSSANEQFF.

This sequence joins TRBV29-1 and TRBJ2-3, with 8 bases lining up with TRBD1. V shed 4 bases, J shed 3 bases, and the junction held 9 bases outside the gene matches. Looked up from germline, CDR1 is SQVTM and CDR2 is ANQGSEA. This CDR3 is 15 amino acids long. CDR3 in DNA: TGCAGCGTTGTTAAGTTGGGACAGGAGACAGATACGCAGTATTTT. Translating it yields CSVVKLGQETDTQYF.

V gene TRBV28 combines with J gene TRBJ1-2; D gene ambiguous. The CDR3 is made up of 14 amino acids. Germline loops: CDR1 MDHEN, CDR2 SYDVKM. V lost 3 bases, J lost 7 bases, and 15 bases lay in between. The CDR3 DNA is TGTGCCAGCAGTTTGCTTTCTTCGGTGGTTGGCTACACCTTC. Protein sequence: CASSLLSSVVGYTF.

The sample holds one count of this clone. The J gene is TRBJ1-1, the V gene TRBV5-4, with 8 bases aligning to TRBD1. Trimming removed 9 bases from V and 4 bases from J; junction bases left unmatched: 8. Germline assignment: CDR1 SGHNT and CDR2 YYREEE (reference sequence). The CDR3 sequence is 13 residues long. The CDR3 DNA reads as TGTGCCATTGGGGCAGGGGGCGTCACTGAAGCTTTCTTT. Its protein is CAIGAGGVTEAFF.

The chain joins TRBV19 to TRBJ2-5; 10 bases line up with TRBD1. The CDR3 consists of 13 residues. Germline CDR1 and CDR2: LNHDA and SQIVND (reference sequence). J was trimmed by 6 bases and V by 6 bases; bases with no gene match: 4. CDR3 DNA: TGTGCCAGTAGGGACAGGGGGAGGAAGACCCAGTACTTC. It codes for CASRDRGRKTQYF.